A selection of T cell receptor beta chains follows, all from one sample in a study of shared clonotypes between healthy human individuals. Repertoires were generated with immunoSEQ multiplex PCR, while TCRdb's copy carries only in-frame clones and drops some. The profile covers 190,000 or so clones, with approximately 70% appearing a single time and 8% to 13% taken by the ten largest. The sequencing input was memory CD4+ T cells sorted from blood. All receptors derive from a man younger than 45 in good health. The CDR3 runs from the conserved cysteine through the conserved F or W. A D gene is named only where the DNA matches it firmly. Clone size is stated in some rows and not others, as once, few, many or a class when expanded.

- | TRBJ2-1 | TRBV9 | few | CASSQRGEYNEQFF | TGTGCCAGCAGCCAAAGGGGGGAGTACAATGAGCAGTTCTTC
- | TRBJ1-1 | TRBV2 | few | CASSEPMGRYTEAFF | TGTGCCAGCAGCGAACCCATGGGTCGCTACACTGAAGCTTTCTTT
- | TRBJ2-5 | TRBV28 | - | CASKGEETQYF | TGTGCCAGCAAGGGGGAAGAGACCCAGTACTTC
- | TRBJ2-6 | TRBV6-4 | - | CASSGDGANVLTF | TGTGCCAGCAGTGGTGATGGGGCCAACGTCCTGACTTTC
- | TRBJ1-5 | TRBV6-1 | - | CASSEWSQPQHF | TGTGCCAGCAGTGAATGGAGTCAGCCCCAGCATTTT
TRBD2 | TRBJ2-2 | TRBV2 | - | CASRGLAGGLGTGELFF | TGTGCCAGCAGGGGACTAGCGGGAGGTCTAGGGACCGGGGAGCTGTTTTTT
- | TRBJ1-4 | TRBV29-1 | - | CSVGYRGEKLFF | TGCAGCGTTGGCTACCGGGGGGAAAAACTGTTTTTT
- | TRBJ2-3 | TRBV5-4 | - | CASSLLTDTQYF | TGTGCCAGCAGCTTGTTGACAGATACGCAGTATTTT
TRBD2 | TRBJ2-5 | TRBV4-1 | - | CASSQEASGSLETQYF | TGCGCCAGCAGCCAAGAGGCTAGCGGGAGTCTCGAGACCCAGTACTTC
- | TRBJ2-7 | TRBV13 | few | CASSLYQGRLGEQYF | TGTGCCAGCAGCTTGTATCAGGGTCGTTTGGGCGAGCAGTACTTC
TRBD1 | TRBJ2-1 | TRBV2 | - | CASSQQGAIYNEQFF | TGTGCCAGCAGTCAACAGGGGGCCATCTACAATGAGCAGTTCTTC
TRBD1 | TRBJ2-7 | TRBV29-1 | few | CSCRQGQYEQYF | TGCAGCTGCCGACAGGGGCAGTACGAGCAGTACTTC
- | TRBJ2-7 | TRBV11-3 | few | CASRKIPNSYEQYF | TGTGCCAGCCGCAAGATTCCAAACTCCTACGAGCAGTACTTC
TRBD2 | TRBJ2-3 | TRBV5-4 | - | CASSFSGRGRTDTQYF | TGTGCCAGCAGCTTCAGCGGGAGGGGCCGCACAGATACGCAGTATTTT
TRBD1 | TRBJ2-1 | TRBV7-2 | - | CASSLGSGQGSNEQFF | TGTGCCAGCAGCTTAGGGTCCGGACAGGGCTCCAATGAGCAGTTCTTC
- | TRBJ1-2 | TRBV28 | - | CASSFTDSFLGYGYTF | TGTGCCAGCAGTTTCACCGACAGCTTCTTGGGCTATGGCTACACCTTC
TRBD2 | TRBJ2-1 | TRBV27 | once | CASSPLTSGRAYEQFF | TGTGCCAGCAGTCCCCTGACTAGCGGGAGGGCTTATGAGCAGTTCTTC
TRBD2 | TRBJ2-1 | TRBV5-6 | few | CASSLDKAGLYNEQFF | TGTGCCAGCAGCTTGGATAAAGCGGGGTTATACAATGAGCAGTTCTTC
TRBD2 | TRBJ2-5 | TRBV29-1 | - | CSVERLRTSGSGLQETQYF | TGCAGCGTTGAAAGACTCCGGACTAGCGGGAGCGGCCTTCAAGAGACCCAGTACTTC
- | TRBJ1-2 | TRBV15 | - | CATSREGIGGYTF | TGTGCCACCAGCAGAGAGGGGATAGGCGGCTACACCTTC
- | TRBJ1-1 | TRBV28 | - | CASSGFVGTANTEAFF | TGTGCCAGCAGTGGATTTGTAGGAACTGCGAACACTGAAGCTTTCTTT
- | TRBJ2-2 | TRBV20-1 | - | CSAQAPGELFF | TGCAGTGCTCAGGCTCCCGGGGAGCTGTTTTTT
- | TRBJ1-2 | TRBV29-1 | few | CSVVGSIYGYTF | TGCAGCGTTGTAGGGAGCATCTATGGCTACACCTTC
TRBD1 | TRBJ2-1 | TRBV28 | - | CASTRGLHNEQFF | TGTGCCAGCACGAGGGGGCTCCACAATGAGCAGTTCTTC
TRBD2 | TRBJ2-7 | TRBV6-1 | - | CASSDSLAGDHEQYF | TGTGCCAGCAGTGATAGTCTAGCGGGAGATCACGAGCAGTACTTC
TRBD2 | TRBJ2-1 | TRBV29-1 | - | CSARTSGSVAYNEQFF | TGCAGCGCACGGACTAGCGGGAGTGTCGCCTACAATGAGCAGTTCTTC
- | TRBJ2-3 | TRBV6-5 | - | CASRSWRSTDTQYF | TGTGCCAGCCGCTCTTGGAGGAGCACAGATACGCAGTATTTT
- | TRBJ2-5 | TRBV28 | few | CASIRGQDFGETQYF | TGTGCCAGCATTAGAGGACAAGACTTCGGCGAGACCCAGTACTTC
TRBD2 | TRBJ2-5 | TRBV29-1 | - | CSGEASGGETQYF | TGCAGCGGTGAGGCTAGCGGGGGGGAGACCCAGTACTTC
- | TRBJ2-7 | TRBV11-2 | - | CASSLYARGSYEQYF | TGTGCCAGCAGCTTATACGCCAGGGGCTCCTACGAGCAGTACTTC
- | TRBJ1-2 | TRBV7-9 | - | CASSHLTVDGYTF | TGTGCCAGCAGCCACCTGACAGTTGATGGCTACACCTTC
TRBD2 | TRBJ2-3 | TRBV27 | - | CASSFRVSGGSDTQYF | TGTGCCAGCAGTTTCAGGGTGTCGGGAGGGTCAGATACGCAGTATTTT
- | TRBJ2-3 | TRBV18 | - | CASSLWTDLDTQYF | TGTGCCAGCTCACTTTGGACAGATCTAGATACGCAGTATTTT
- | TRBJ1-1 | TRBV5-4 | - | CASSPTGNTEAFF | TGTGCCAGCAGTCCCACAGGGAACACTGAAGCTTTCTTT
TRBD1 | TRBJ1-2 | TRBV28 | - | CASRTGGFYGYTF | TGTGCCAGCAGGACAGGGGGTTTCTATGGCTACACCTTC
TRBD2 | TRBJ2-3 | TRBV5-6 | - | CASSPERGGLLPDTQYF | TGTGCCAGCAGCCCCGAACGGGGGGGTTTGCTGCCAGATACGCAGTATTTT
- | TRBJ2-5 | TRBV11-2 | - | CASSFGGQGETQYF | TGTGCCAGCAGCTTCGGGGGCCAGGGAGAGACCCAGTACTTC
- | TRBJ2-3 | TRBV2 | - | CASNGAQGHTDTQYF | TGTGCCAGCAATGGGGCACAGGGCCACACAGATACGCAGTATTTT
- | TRBJ2-1 | TRBV9 | many | CASSFGLEQFF | TGTGCCAGCAGCTTCGGACTAGAGCAGTTCTTC
TRBD2 | TRBJ2-3 | TRBV2 | few | CASRSGTSGKHTQYF | TGTGCCAGCAGATCGGGGACTAGCGGGAAGCATACGCAGTATTTT
- | TRBJ2-1 | TRBV9 | - | CASSVTGGGNEQFF | TGTGCCAGCAGCGTAACGGGCGGCGGCAATGAGCAGTTCTTC
- | TRBJ2-7 | TRBV7-2 | - | CASSLALGLAEQYF | TGTGCCAGCAGCTTAGCGCTAGGTCTCGCCGAGCAGTACTTC
TRBD1 | TRBJ1-2 | TRBV5-1 | - | CASSLPRQGGDYGYTF | TGCGCCAGCAGCTTGCCTCGACAGGGTGGGGACTATGGCTACACCTTC
TRBD2 | TRBJ2-1 | TRBV28 | - | CASRPLAGTSYNEQFF | TGTGCCAGCAGACCACTAGCGGGGACGAGCTACAATGAGCAGTTCTTC
- | TRBJ2-3 | TRBV7-2 | - | CASSLRRTSTDTQYF | TGTGCCAGCAGCTTAAGGAGGACTAGCACAGATACGCAGTATTTT
TRBD2 | TRBJ2-1 | TRBV7-2 | once | CASSLALGLAIYNEQFF | TGTGCCAGCAGCTTAGCGCTGGGACTAGCTATCTACAATGAGCAGTTCTTC
- | TRBJ2-1 | TRBV6-5 | few | CASSYSTGSTYNEQFF | TGTGCCAGCAGTTACAGTACAGGGTCAACCTACAATGAGCAGTTCTTC
TRBD2 | TRBJ2-7 | TRBV5-1 | few | CASSLDWTSSYEQYF | TGCGCCAGCAGCTTGGATTGGACTAGCTCATACGAGCAGTACTTC
- | TRBJ2-1 | TRBV4-2 | - | CASSQEGGGYNEQFF | TGTGCCAGCAGCCAAGAGGGGGGAGGTTATAATGAGCAGTTCTTC
TRBD2 | TRBJ2-5 | TRBV5-1 | few | CASSWGLAGGPRVGLQETQYF | TGCGCCAGCAGCTGGGGACTAGCGGGAGGGCCGCGGGTAGGGCTCCAAGAGACCCAGTACTTC
- | TRBJ2-7 | TRBV10-3 | - | CAISGRYEQYF | TGTGCCATCAGTGGAAGGTACGAGCAGTACTTC
- | TRBJ1-1 | TRBV11-2 | - | CASSLQGLNTEAFF | TGTGCCAGCAGCTTACAGGGGCTGAACACTGAAGCTTTCTTT
- | TRBJ2-1 | TRBV4-1 | - | CASSQVGSEQFF | TGCGCCAGCAGCCAAGTCGGGAGTGAGCAGTTCTTC
- | TRBJ2-1 | TRBV28 | - | CASSFSRPQSNEQFF | TGTGCCAGCAGTTTTAGCCGACCCCAAAGCAATGAGCAGTTCTTC
- | TRBJ2-1 | TRBV7-7 | - | CASSFAEGNEQFF | TGTGCTAGCAGCTTTGCGGAGGGCAATGAGCAGTTCTTC
- | TRBJ2-7 | TRBV28 | once | CASSFLGHWGSGAPYEQYF | TGTGCCAGCAGTTTTTTGGGACATTGGGGGTCCGGGGCCCCCTACGAGCAGTACTTC
- | TRBJ1-1 | TRBV28 | few | CASRNRGHTEAFF | TGTGCCAGCAGGAACCGGGGCCACACTGAAGCTTTCTTT